The 8 T cell receptor beta chains below come from one sample, sequenced in a study of PD-1 blockade in classical Hodgkin lymphoma. Profiling relied on immunoSEQ multiplex PCR, and the TCRdb table lists in-frame clones only, not all of them. The sample comprises approximately 25,000 clones, more than 65% of which are singletons, and 3.3% rests with the top ten. All the patients suffered relapse after autologous stem cell transplantation, and brentuximab vedotin exposure differed. This specimen consisted of peripheral blood mononuclear cells (PBMCs), obtained at baseline. The receptors were gathered from a human donor with classical Hodgkin lymphoma.

By its share, this clone is medium-sized. The V call is TRBV7-9, the J call TRBJ1-4, with 8 bases lining up with TRBD1. The J segment lost 5 bases and the V segment lost 6 bases, leaving 11 bases of the junction unmatched. The CDR3 covers 16 residues. The germline CDR1 and CDR2 sequences are SEHNR and FQNEAQ (reference sequence). CDR3 sequence: CASSRPGGSGNEKLFF. Written as DNA, the CDR3 is TGTGCCAGCAGTCGACCAGGGGGCTCAGGAAATGAAAAACTGTTTTTT.

V usage is TRBV27 and J usage is TRBJ1-2; D possibly corresponds to TRBD1 (5 bases). V dropped 6 bases and J dropped 4 bases, with 18 bases sitting between them. Germline CDR1 MNHEY, CDR2 SMNVEV (reference sequence). The CDR3 is 15 residues long. DNA for the CDR3: TGTGCCAGCAGGCTTGGGGGTGGGTTAGGCTATGGCTACACCTTC. Protein sequence: CASRLGGGLGYGYTF.

The gene calls are TRBV15 and TRBJ2-5, with unresolved D. The CDR3 has 13 residues. The V gene's germline CDR1 is LNHNV and CDR2 YYDKDF (reference sequence). V shed 8 bases and J shed 1 base, with 11 bases lying between them. CDR3 DNA sequence: TGTGCCACCCTTGCTTATGGCCAAGAGACCCAGTACTTC. Translation: CATLAYGQETQYF.

V usage is TRBV6-5 and J usage is TRBJ2-7; D is uncertain. With 6 bases removed from V and 3 bases from J, the gap between germline ends came to 12 bases. Germline lookup yields CDR1 MNHEY and CDR2 SVGAGI. The CDR3 has 13 amino acids. The CDR3 DNA sequence: TGTGCCAGCAGCCCGCAGGTTTACTACGAGCAGTACTTC. The encoded protein is CASSPQVYYEQYF.

The rearrangement uses TRBV5-1 and TRBJ2-7; D may be TRBD2 (5 bases). Germline assignment: CDR1 SGHRS and CDR2 YFSETQ. The CDR3 is 15 residues long. Trimming took off 2 bases at V and 2 bases at J, with 14 bases between the two ends. CDR3 protein: CASSLEAASTYEQYF. The CDR3 region has the DNA TGCGCCAGCAGCTTAGAGGCGGCTAGCACCTACGAGCAGTACTTC.

V and J are TRBV7-9 and TRBJ1-4; 8 bases agree with TRBD1. CDR3 length equals 17 residues. Germline CDR1 is SEHNR and CDR2 is FQNEAQ (reference sequence). Unmatched junction bases numbered 10, after V lost 1 base and J lost 6 bases. The CDR3 is CASSLEARTGRYEKLFF. The CDR3 DNA reads as TGTGCCAGCAGCTTAGAAGCCCGGACAGGGAGGTATGAAAAACTGTTTTTT. The full variable domain, in which reference TRBV7-9 and TRBJ1-4 provide the parts outside the CDR3, is DTGVSQNPRHKITKRGQNVTFRCDPISEHNRLYWYRQTLGQGPEFLTYFQNEAQLEKSRLLSDRFSAERPKGSFSTLEIQRTEQGDSAMYLCASSLEARTGRYEKLFFGSGTQLSVL.

This clone appeared a few times. V and J are TRBV7-2 and TRBJ2-3, with TRBD2 matching 8 bases. Germline V CDR1 and CDR2: SGHTA, FQGNSA. CDR3 length: 14 residues. With 5 bases clipped from V and 4 bases from J, the junction kept 5 bases outside the gene matches. The CDR3, as DNA: TGTGCCAGCAGCCTCTCGCGGGGGGCAGATACGCAGTATTTT. It specifies CASSLSRGADTQYF.

This chain links TRBV7-2 with TRBJ2-1; 12 bases map to TRBD2. This CDR3 contains 13 residues. V shed 10 bases and J 6 bases; nucleotides not matched to a gene: 4. Germline V gene sequence: CDR1 SGHTA, CDR2 FQGNSA. In nucleotides, the CDR3 is TGTGCCACCCTAGCGGGGGGGTTCAATGAGCAGTTCTTC. This translates into CATLAGGFNEQFF.